This TCR beta chain emerged from a study of T cells in localized non-small cell lung cancer. About this clone: Antigen specificity is unknown.

Germline loops: CDR1 WNHNN, CDR2 SYGVQD (reference sequence). The CDR3 is 13 amino acids. V was trimmed by 0 bases and J by 8 bases, leaving 8 bases between them. Study-wide points: Heterogeneity is still possible, as just one tumor region was sequenced.

The repertoire was sequenced with immunoSEQ multiplex PCR; TCRdb's copy has only in-frame clones and lacks some. The sample includes 55,000 to 80,000 clones, approximately 84% seen only once; the top ten take approximately 13%. This specimen was peripheral blood, taken before any cancer treatment. This clonotype originated in a female donor older than 55 with stage I lung adenocarcinoma. The V call is TRBV10-1, the J call TRBJ2-1; D unresolved. Here the CDR3 reads CASSESPRDEQFF. The CDR3, as DNA: TGCGCCAGCAGTGAGTCTCCCCGCGATGAGCAGTTCTTC.